The 17 T cell receptor beta chains reported below all come from one sample, sequenced in a study of blood T cell repertoires in COVID-19. TCRdb keeps only in-frame clones here, not all; method: immunoSEQ multiplex PCR. The data contain fewer than 200,000 clones, around four fifths of them singletons. Sequenced material: PBMCs or T cells enriched from blood (not recorded which). Receptors originate from a woman aged 45 to 65 who had recovered from COVID-19.

The J gene is TRBJ1-1, the V gene TRBV5-4; 8 positions match TRBD1. The germline V gene encodes CDR1 SGHNT and CDR2 YYREEE (reference sequence). The J segment lost 8 bases and the V segment lost 4 bases, leaving 7 bases of the junction unmatched. This CDR3 has 13 residues. The CDR3 DNA is TGTGCCAGCAGCGGCGGACAGGGTCCCGAAGCTTTCTTT. Its translation: CASSGGQGPEAFF.

The V and J genes are TRBV25-1 and TRBJ1-2, with 9 bases fitting TRBD1. The CDR3 sequence is 14 residues long. Germline loops: CDR1 MGHDK, CDR2 SYGVNS. J lost 6 bases, V lost 5 bases, and 7 bases had no gene match. The CDR3 loop is CASSPPGTGNGYTF. DNA for the CDR3: TGTGCCAGCAGTCCCCCCGGGACAGGGAATGGCTACACCTTC.

J is TRBJ1-1 and V is TRBV4-3, with TRBD1 as a possible D gene (6 bases). In germline, CDR1 is LGHNA, CDR2 YSLEER. This CDR3 comprises 16 residues. The V end was cut by 0 bases, the J end by 1 base, with 12 bases between. The CDR3 sequence is CASSQDWGLKNTEAFF. For the CDR3, the DNA is TGCGCCAGCAGCCAAGATTGGGGGCTTAAGAACACTGAAGCTTTCTTT.

The V and J genes are TRBV18 and TRBJ1-2, with a possible D match to TRBD1 (5 bases). CDR1 KGHSH and CDR2 LQKENI come from the germline V gene. This CDR3 is built from 15 residues. V was shortened by 3 bases and J by 0 bases, with 11 bases between the two germline ends. In DNA, the CDR3 is TGTGCCAGCTCACCTAGGCAGGGCCCTAACTATGGCTACACCTTC. Translating it yields CASSPRQGPNYGYTF.

There are a few counts of this clone. This CDR3 is CASSAQGTSYEQYV. CDR3 sequence (DNA): TGTGCCAGCTCAGCCCAGGGAACGTCCTACGAGCAGTACGTC. The chain recombines TRBV18 with TRBJ2-7; a weak D match, TRBD1 (5 bases). Trimming shortened V by 5 bases and J by 1 base, and 12 bases separated the two germline ends. Germline CDR1 KGHSH, CDR2 LQKENI. The CDR3 runs 14 residues.

The chain has TRBV6-5 and TRBJ2-5; 7 bases map to TRBD2. The CDR3 is 15 amino acids. In germline, CDR1 is MNHEY, CDR2 SVGAGI. V shed 5 bases and J 5 bases; nucleotides not matched to a gene: 11. The CDR3 is CASSSFRAGEETQYF. Here the CDR3 DNA reads TGTGCCAGCAGTAGCTTTAGGGCGGGAGAGGAGACCCAGTACTTC.

In its sample, this clone was seen a few times. As DNA, the CDR3 is TGCGCCAGCAGCTACCAGGGGTCGCGCTCTGGAAACACCATATATTTT. Protein product: CASSYQGSRSGNTIYF. The chain recombines TRBV5-1 with TRBJ1-3, with D possibly TRBD1 on 6 matching bases. The CDR3 is 16 amino acids. Germline V CDR1 and CDR2: SGHRS, YFSETQ. V dropped 3 bases and J dropped 0 bases, with 13 bases sitting between them.

The chain couples TRBV9 to TRBJ1-5, with D hard to call. Germline V CDR1 and CDR2: SGDLS, YYNGEE. Trimming left V 0 bases short and J 5 bases short, with 6 bases between. CDR3 length: 13 amino acids. The CDR3 spells CASSVANDQPQHF. CDR3 coding DNA: TGTGCCAGCAGCGTAGCTAACGATCAGCCCCAGCATTTT.

The chain employs TRBV12-3 or TRBV12-4 and TRBJ1-1; no reliable D call. Trimming removed 2 bases from V and 1 base from J, with 5 bases in between. CDR3 length: 13 residues. The CDR3 coding sequence is TGTGCCAGCAGTTTAAGCCGGAACACTGAAGCTTTCTTT. Translated, it gives CASSLSRNTEAFF.

V and J are TRBV4-3 and TRBJ1-6, with 7 bases aligning to TRBD1. This CDR3 contains 15 residues. Germline values: CDR1 LGHNA, CDR2 YSLEER. Trimming removed 4 bases from V and 7 bases from J; junction bases left unmatched: 7. CDR3 sequence (DNA): TGCGCCAGCAGCCCATTAGGGGGCCAGAATTCACCCCTCCACTTT. Encoded protein: CASSPLGGQNSPLHF.

The rearrangement links TRBV3-1 (or the pseudogene TRBV3-2) to TRBJ2-3; D may be TRBD1 (6 bases). The CDR3 sequence is 15 residues long. The germline V gene has CDR1 LGHDT and CDR2 YNNKEL (reference sequence). Trimming took 5 bases from V and 6 from J, leaving 18 bases between them. CDR3 sequence: CASSKRQGWRDTQYF. The CDR3 DNA follows: TGTGCCAGCAGCAAGAGGCAGGGGTGGCGGGATACGCAGTATTTT.

This chain joins TRBV5-4 and TRBJ2-7; 8 bases line up with TRBD1. The CDR3 consists of 16 residues. Germline lookup yields CDR1 SGHNT and CDR2 YYREEE (reference sequence). Trimming at V came to 4 bases and at J to 2 bases, leaving 11 bases not matched to a gene. CDR3 sequence: CASSPVRPGQAYEQYV. CDR3 coding DNA: TGTGCCAGCAGCCCCGTTAGGCCGGGACAGGCCTACGAGCAGTACGTC.

This sequence joins TRBV7-9 and TRBJ2-1, with TRBD1 matching over 9 bases. CDR1 is SEHNR and CDR2 is FQNEAQ in the germline V gene (reference sequence). This CDR3 has 15 amino acids. J gave up 3 bases and V 6 bases, and 6 bases lay outside the gene matches. The CDR3 is CASREDRGNYNEQFF. CDR3 bases: TGTGCCAGCAGAGAGGACAGGGGAAACTACAATGAGCAGTTCTTC.

This chain uses TRBV5-1 with TRBJ1-2; D is perhaps TRBD1 (6 bases). Germline V lookup: CDR1 SGHRS, CDR2 YFSETQ. The CDR3 has 15 amino acids. V was trimmed by 4 bases and J by 1 base, leaving 14 bases between them. The CDR3 coding sequence is TGCGCCAGCAGCGCAGACAGGCCGTTTAACTATGGCTACACCTTC. Its translation is CASSADRPFNYGYTF.

V is TRBV19 and J is TRBJ2-5; 9 nucleotides line up with TRBD1. Trimming removed 10 bases from V and 5 bases from J; junction bases left unmatched: 8. Germline V gives CDR1 LNHDA, CDR2 SQIVND (reference sequence). The CDR3 spans 13 residues. The chain's CDR3 is CATTQGAGETQYF. In nucleotides, the CDR3 is TGTGCCACCACACAGGGGGCGGGGGAGACCCAGTACTTC.

The chain employs TRBV7-9 and TRBJ2-2; 14 bases are a match to TRBD2. In germline, CDR1 is SEHNR, CDR2 FQNEAQ (reference sequence). This CDR3 is built from 18 residues. With 5 bases clipped from V and 4 bases from J, the junction kept 9 bases outside the gene matches. CDR3 bases: TGTGCCAGCAGCCTAGAGGGACTAGCGGGAGTCGCCACCGGGGAGCTGTTTTTT. It translates to CASSLEGLAGVATGELFF.

This clone was counted once. The chain has TRBV28 and TRBJ2-7; 7 bases map to TRBD1. CDR1 and CDR2 (germline): MDHEN, SYDVKM. There are 12 residues in the CDR3. Trimming at V came to 11 bases and at J to 7 bases, leaving 11 bases not matched to a gene. The CDR3 sequence: CASQGDLGEQYV. As DNA, the CDR3 is TGTGCCTCCCAGGGGGATCTGGGGGAGCAGTACGTC.